Included here is one T cell receptor beta chain sequence, with context. Its antigen is still unknown. Qualities for individual bases were not recorded, and no much larger clone is one base off. Libraries were constructed by the immunoSEQ multiplex PCR assay. For the multiplex PCR, a mixture combining 60 forward primers for TCR Vbeta segments and 13 reverse primers for TCR Jbeta segments was used. The CDR3 region of rearranged TCR beta genes was amplified from genomic DNA by a multiplex PCR assay. Amplified TCR beta libraries were sequenced as 87-base-pair reads on the Illumina HiSeq System. Per the source publication's procedure: A later analysis tallied some 79 million unique TCR beta chains across the 666 repertoires, and about 10 million of those chains were shared by two or more donors. Raw reads were error-corrected and collapsed into unique sequences with a nearest-neighbor algorithm that merged closely related sequences to remove PCR and sequencing errors. V, D and J gene segments were assigned by aligning CDR3 sequences to IMGT reference sequences. For a sequence to be retained, a match of at least six nucleotides to both a V gene segment and a J gene segment was required. A rearrangement counted as productive if the CDR3 had no stop codons and remained in frame with V and J, and every other rearrangement counted as non-productive. Following IMGT convention, CDR3 was defined as the stretch from the second conserved V-encoded cysteine to the conserved J-encoded phenylalanine. Sequences without an unambiguous match to a single V gene segment were excluded from the earlier analysis of several hundred of the donors. In an earlier analysis of approximately 500 of the donors, a V segment was called functional when productive rearrangements were above 56.7%, and segregating when the standard deviation between donors exceeded 5%. A statistical classification framework was built for diagnosing cytomegalovirus status from the catalog of TCR beta chain sequences. In a later analysis, V and J genes were assigned by comparing TCR nucleotide sequences against IMGT/GENE-DB human TR gene sequences. A later analysis assigned CDR3 sequences and most-parsimonious VDJ recombination scenarios with the TCRdist pipeline. In a later analysis, each TCR beta chain was defined by its CDR3 amino acid sequence together with its V-gene family, and reads lacking a unique V-gene family were excluded. In a later analysis, a few hundred highly shared, low-generation-probability nucleotide sequences were removed to address suspected cross-contamination and a sequencing artifact. In a later analysis, a clonal expansion index for each public chain was calculated from normalized within-repertoire ranks of inferred template counts. A later analysis computed generation probabilities with a VDJ recombination model fitted to out-of-frame rearrangements, and checked the results against IGoR. A later analysis scored TCR-TCR, TCR-HLA and TCR-CMV co-occurrence with hypergeometric tests, applying a repertoire-size bias correction to TCR pairs. False discovery rates were estimated in a later analysis by permuting HLA or CMV assignments 20 times. In a later analysis, co-occurring TCRs were grouped using DBSCAN, and TCRdist sequence similarity was added for clustering within HLA-allele-positive subsets. Repertoires with fewer than 30,000 or more than 120,000 public chains were left out of co-occurrence clustering, as were a few repertoires with anomalous nucleotide sharing. TCRdb obtained this table from immuneACCESS and retained in-frame rearrangements with V and J assigned. These tables miss some clones; where compared with another copy, unresolved V genes account for less than half of the shortfall, and the remainder is unexplained. Clonal size and the V and J genes are those of that table, whereas D and trimming came from the DNA. The sample contains nearly 300,000 clones, 86% of them found a single time. Clones ranked in the top ten supply 3.5% to 4.5% of the sample.

The CDR1 and CDR2 encoded by the germline V gene are SGHDN and FVKESK. V ends up 4 bases short and J 3 bases short, with an unmatched junction base count of 1. Counted from cysteine to phenylalanine, this CDR3 has 14 amino acids. Only the CDR3 region is kept as DNA, spanning 42 bases read in frame from base 1. These data belong to a study of cytomegalovirus exposure and HLA in healthy donors (dated by TCRdb to between 2016 and 2019). Context from the whole study: An earlier analysis of approximately 640 of the donors reported about 250 Gb of sequence data and around 110 million unique TCR beta sequences from roughly 180 million T cells. In addition to the first cohort of 500 to 850 subjects, a separate validation cohort of 120 different subjects was used. Because of strong linkage in the cohort, roughly 5 DR-DQ haplotypes were treated as single units for association and clustering. The number of typed donors differed by locus: roughly 629-640 for A, B, C, DRB1 and DQB1; 522 for DQA1; over 600 for DPA1; and 400 to 480 for DPB1. In a later analysis, previously published TCR beta repertoires from 600 to 850 donors were re-analyzed and high-resolution HLA genotyping was added so that TCR occurrence patterns could be studied. Rather than drawing on any new phenotypic data, the later analysis identified candidate immune exposures from TCR beta sequences and the way those sequences occurred across donors. All discovery cohort repertoires had been generated using a single sequencing platform. The genetic ancestry cluster associated with self-reported Caucasian donors included 65% to 90% of the 398 genotyped donors. Among roughly 400 genotyped donors of the cohort, an average of approximately 240,000 unique TCR beta nucleotide sequences was sequenced per donor, of which 15% to 20% were non-productive. Alongside the repertoire data, information on donor age, sex, ethnicity and CMV serostatus was compiled. Class I and class II HLA loci were covered by the typing at four-digit resolution. A later genetic analysis used genome-wide SNP genotypes for about 60% of the 666 donors, treating that subset as a discovery cohort. The study profiled the T cell repertoires of 500 to 800 subjects by immunosequencing and related them to cytomegalovirus serostatus. The study was designed to test whether signatures of past pathogen exposure could be identified by cataloging public T cell receptors. In an earlier analysis of 587 of the donors, high-throughput TCR beta sequencing was used to judge whether each TCR beta V gene segment behaved as functional or pseudogenic. High-throughput TCR immunosequencing, statistical association of individual TCRs with disease status, and machine learning were combined to predict cytomegalovirus infection status. An early release that covered roughly 600 HLA-typed donors contained around 330 gigabases of sequencing data and roughly 84 million unique TCR sequences.

On the study overall, not on this receptor specifically: In vitro tests confirmed that a few of the cytomegalovirus-associated TCR beta chains recognize cytomegalovirus antigens. In a later analysis, HLA-associated TCR beta chains were found to be more clonally expanded and to have lower generation probabilities than equally common non-associated chains. The only immune exposure information available for the cohort was CMV serostatus. Because counts were too low, seventeen rarely observed V segments, including chromosome 9 orphons, were excluded from the earlier analysis of a few hundred of the donors. A group of highly shared sequence variants was considered likely to be a technical artifact of the sequencing pipeline. The classifier was reported to diagnose cytomegalovirus status with high specificity and sensitivity in both the original cohort and the validation cohort. Specific HLA alleles were associated with 16,951 TCR beta sequences at a false discovery rate of 0.05 in a later analysis. Because HLA typing was missing for some donors at each locus, association tests included only the typed subset. According to a later analysis, TCR association rates differed among HLA loci, with DRB1 alleles showing the most associated TCRs and HLA-C alleles showing the fewest. Broadly in line with IMGT annotations, most TCR beta V segments showed up in productive rearrangements about 87% or about 30% of the time in an earlier analysis of some 590 of the donors. While some public TCRs were present in many individuals, most TCR sequences turned up only very rarely across donors. In this cohort, only TCR beta chains were sequenced, and detectable features were limited by the absence of alpha or paired-chain data. The authors suggested that the approach could potentially be extended to other disease states and immunological phenotypes. Because the 87-base-pair reads could not distinguish some IMGT-functional V segments, including TRBV6-2 and TRBV6-3, those segments were excluded. A later genetic analysis associated a missense DCLRE1C variant with V-gene and J-gene trimming of TCR beta chains, and an independent cohort replicated the association. According to a later genetic analysis, donors in an Asian-associated ancestry cluster had fewer N-insertions in productive TCRs than the approximately 710-donor mean. Assigning TCR associations to individual alleles was difficult when HLA alleles, especially DR and DQ, strongly co-occurred. A further reported finding was that TCR beta sequences accurately predicted the HLA-A and HLA-B alleles for most subjects in the first cohort. The study gave a list of 150 to 200 TCR beta chains associated with cytomegalovirus. Presence/absence analyses assumed roughly uniform sequencing depth across donors, an assumption that may not hold. Linkage disequilibrium might explain the correlated functional status among segregating V segments, but an unknown experimental factor could not be ruled out. In a later analysis, several top co-occurrence clusters were reported to appear linked to parvovirus B19, influenza, CMV and Epstein-Barr virus. A later analysis found that most CMV-associated TCR beta chains appeared HLA-restricted, with HLA associations seemingly driven largely by CMV exposure.

The cohort consisted of approximately 690 healthy bone marrow donors. Cohort members were all nominally healthy when sampled, although unrecorded immune exposures were likely present. The donor tested CMV seropositive, placing the donor among the 290 or so seropositive members of the cohort. A peripheral blood sample was provided by each donor, and peripheral blood mononuclear cells were used for TCR beta sequencing. Genomic DNA was extracted from the blood cell samples with the Qiagen DNeasy Blood Extraction Kit. Sequenced input: PBMCs. This receptor was taken from a man aged 40-49 years in good health and CMV-seropositive. The chain joins TRBV14 to TRBJ1-1; 11 middle bases align to TRBD1. The CDR3 region: CASSLGQGDTEAFF. The DNA sequence follows: TGTGCCAGCAGCCTGGGACAGGGGGACACTGAAGCTTTCTTT.